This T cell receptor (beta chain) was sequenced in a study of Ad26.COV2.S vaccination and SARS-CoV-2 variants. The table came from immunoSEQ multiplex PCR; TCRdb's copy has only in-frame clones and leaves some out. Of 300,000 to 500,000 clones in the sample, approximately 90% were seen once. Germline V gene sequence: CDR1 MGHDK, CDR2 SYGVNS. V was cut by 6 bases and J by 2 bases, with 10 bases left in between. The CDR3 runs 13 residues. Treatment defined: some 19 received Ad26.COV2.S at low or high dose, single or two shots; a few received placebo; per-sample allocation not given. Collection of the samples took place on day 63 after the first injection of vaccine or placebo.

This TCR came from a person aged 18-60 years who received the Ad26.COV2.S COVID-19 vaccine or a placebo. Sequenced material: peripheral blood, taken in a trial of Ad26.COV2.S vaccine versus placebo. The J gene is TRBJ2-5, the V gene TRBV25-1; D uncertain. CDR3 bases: TGTGCCAGCAGGCCAAGATTGCAAGAGACCCAGTACTTC. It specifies CASRPRLQETQYF.